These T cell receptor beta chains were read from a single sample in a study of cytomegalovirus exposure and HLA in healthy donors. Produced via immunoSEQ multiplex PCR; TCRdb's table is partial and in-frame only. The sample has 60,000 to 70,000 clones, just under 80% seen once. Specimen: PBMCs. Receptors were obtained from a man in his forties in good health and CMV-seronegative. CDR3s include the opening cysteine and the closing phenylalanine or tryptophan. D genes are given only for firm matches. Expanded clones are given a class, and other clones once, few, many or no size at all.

CASSYSGTYEQYF	TGTGCCAGCAGTTACTCTGGCACCTACGAGCAGTACTTC	TRBV6-6	TRBJ2-7	.	.
CASSLGLAGRDEQYF	TGCGCCAGCAGCTTGGGACTAGCGGGACGAGACGAGCAGTACTTC	TRBV5-1	TRBJ2-7	TRBD2	few
CASNYYNEQFF	TGTGCCAGCAACTATTACAATGAGCAGTTCTTC	TRBV25-1	TRBJ2-1	.	.
CASSRSGTGGESPLHF	TGTGCCAGCAGCAGGTCCGGGACAGGGGGCGAATCACCCCTCCACTTT	TRBV9	TRBJ1-6	TRBD1	.
CASSDTSRGTEAFF	TGTGCCAGCAGTGACACTTCCCGGGGCACTGAAGCTTTCTTT	TRBV6-4	TRBJ1-1	.	many
CASRRRGGVGNTEAFF	TGTGCCAGCCGTCGCCGGGGGGGGGTTGGGAACACTGAAGCTTTCTTT	TRBV6-7	TRBJ1-1	.	.
CASSSMPAGVVYEQYF	TGTGCCAGCAGCTCCATGCCTGCGGGGGTGGTCTACGAGCAGTACTTC	TRBV7-8	TRBJ2-7	TRBD2	.
CASSDSWRGSQPQHF	TGTGCCAGCAGTGACTCTTGGAGGGGCAGCCAGCCCCAGCATTTT	TRBV6-4	TRBJ1-5	.	once
CASSLAGGSFSGNTIYF	TGTGCCAGCAGCTTAGCTGGGGGCAGTTTCTCGGGAAACACCATATATTTT	TRBV11-2	TRBJ1-3	.	few
CASSFTSGNSNQPQHF	TGTGCCAGCAGTTTCACTTCAGGGAATAGCAATCAGCCCCAGCATTTT	TRBV27	TRBJ1-5	.	.
CASSFSGSGEKLFF	TGTGCCAGCAGCTTCTCAGGAAGCGGTGAAAAACTGTTTTTT	TRBV11-2	TRBJ1-4	.	.
CASSPRQSTDTQYF	TGTGCCAGCAGTCCTCGACAGTCCACAGATACGCAGTATTTT	TRBV27	TRBJ2-3	.	.
CASSFDRGEGGYTF	TGCGCCAGCAGCTTCGACAGGGGAGAAGGTGGCTACACCTTC	TRBV4-1	TRBJ1-2	TRBD1	.
CASRGRGLIKLFF	TGTGCCAGCAGGGGCAGGGGCCTTATAAAACTGTTTTTT	TRBV2	TRBJ1-4	.	.
CASAGVEQGEYEQYF	TGTGCCAGCGCCGGGGTGGAACAGGGGGAATACGAGCAGTACTTC	TRBV25-1	TRBJ2-7	TRBD1	once
CASSAGTGYEQYF	TGTGCCAGCAGTGCCGGGACAGGCTACGAGCAGTACTTC	TRBV6-6	TRBJ2-7	TRBD1	few
CASSQSGDIFHGTEAFF	TGCGCCAGCAGTCAATCGGGTGACATTTTCCATGGCACTGAAGCTTTCTTT	TRBV23-1	TRBJ1-1	.	.
CASSLSGGAQETQYF	TGCGCCAGCAGTCTAAGCGGGGGGGCCCAAGAGACCCAGTACTTC	TRBV5-1	TRBJ2-5	TRBD2	.
CASSQRQGGETQYF	TGCGCCAGCAGCCAAAGACAGGGGGGGGAGACCCAGTACTTC	TRBV5-1	TRBJ2-5	TRBD1	.
CASSSRQNFYEQYF	TGTGCCAGCAGTTCCCGACAGAACTTTTACGAGCAGTACTTC	TRBV6-1	TRBJ2-7	.	.
CASRTGESSPLHF	TGTGCCAGTCGTACAGGGGAGAGTTCACCCCTCCACTTT	TRBV19	TRBJ1-6	TRBD1	few
CSVKGLAGGRSSYNEQFF	TGCAGCGTCAAAGGACTAGCGGGGGGCCGAAGCTCCTACAATGAGCAGTTCTTC	TRBV29-1	TRBJ2-1	TRBD2	few
CASSSRTGTSYEQYF	TGTGCCAGCAGCTCCCGGACAGGGACCTCCTACGAGCAGTACTTC	TRBV7-8	TRBJ2-7	TRBD1	.
CASSARGVSTDTQYF	TGTGCCAGCAGCGCCCGCGGAGTAAGCACAGATACGCAGTATTTT	TRBV7-2	TRBJ2-3	.	.
CASSLTGANVLTF	TGTGCCAGCTCTTTAACTGGGGCCAACGTCCTGACTTTC	TRBV6-6	TRBJ2-6	.	once
CASSPYRGHEAFF	TGTGCCAGCAGCCCTTACAGGGGGCATGAAGCTTTCTTT	TRBV6-5	TRBJ1-1	TRBD1	.
CASSYRLDRGYGYTF	TGTGCCAGCAGCTACCGATTGGATCGAGGCTATGGCTACACCTTC	TRBV6-1	TRBJ1-2	.	.
CATSRGQFDGYTF	TGTGCCACCAGCAGGGGACAGTTTGATGGCTACACCTTC	TRBV15	TRBJ1-2	TRBD1	once
CASSEGRNQPQHF	TGTGCCAGCAGTGAAGGGAGGAATCAGCCCCAGCATTTT	TRBV2	TRBJ1-5	.	once
CASSEGLGFEQYF	TGTGCCAGCAGTGAAGGCCTAGGTTTTGAGCAGTACTTC	TRBV6-5	TRBJ2-7	.	.
CASSVVDTPFNEKLFF	TGTGCCAGCAGCGTAGTTGATACTCCCTTTAATGAAAAACTGTTTTTT	TRBV9	TRBJ1-4	.	.
CASSAYRGTEAFF	TGTGCCAGTAGTGCCTACAGGGGAACTGAAGCTTTCTTT	TRBV19	TRBJ1-1	TRBD1	.
CASSRSLDSANTGELFF	TGTGCCAGCAGCCGATCCCTAGATTCCGCGAACACCGGGGAGCTGTTTTTT	TRBV28	TRBJ2-2	.	.
CASSLDRRSRNSYEQYF	TGTGCCAGCAGCTTAGATAGGCGGAGCCGGAACTCCTACGAGCAGTACTTC	TRBV11-3	TRBJ2-7	.	.
CASSPTFQEGQGYNEQFF	TGTGCCAGCAGTCCTACCTTCCAGGAGGGACAGGGCTACAATGAGCAGTTCTTC	TRBV6-4	TRBJ2-1	TRBD1	.
CASSPGELAQGEQFF	TGTGCCAGCAGTCCGGGGGAACTAGCCCAAGGTGAGCAGTTCTTC	TRBV13	TRBJ2-1	.	once
CASRRTGSGNTIYF	TGTGCCAGTAGAAGAACAGGGTCTGGAAACACCATATATTTT	TRBV19	TRBJ1-3	.	.
CASSLVSRKQGGSYEQYF	TGCGCCAGCAGCTTGGTCTCAAGGAAACAGGGTGGATCCTACGAGCAGTACTTC	TRBV5-1	TRBJ2-7	.	.
CASSYQRGGLYNEQFF	TGTGCCAGCAGCTACCAGCGGGGGGGCCTCTACAATGAGCAGTTCTTC	TRBV7-2	TRBJ2-1	TRBD2	.